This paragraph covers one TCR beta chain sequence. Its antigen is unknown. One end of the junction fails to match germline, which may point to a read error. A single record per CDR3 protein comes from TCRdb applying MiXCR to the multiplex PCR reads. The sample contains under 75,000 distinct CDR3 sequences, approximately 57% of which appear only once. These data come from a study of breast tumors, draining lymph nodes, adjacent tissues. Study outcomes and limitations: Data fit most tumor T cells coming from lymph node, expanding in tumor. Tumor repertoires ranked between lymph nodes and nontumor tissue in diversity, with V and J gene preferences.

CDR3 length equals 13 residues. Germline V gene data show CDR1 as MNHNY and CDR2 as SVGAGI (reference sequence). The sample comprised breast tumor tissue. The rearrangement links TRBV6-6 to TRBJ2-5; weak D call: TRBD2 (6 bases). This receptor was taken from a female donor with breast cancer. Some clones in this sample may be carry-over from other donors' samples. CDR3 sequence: CASSPWGGETRYF. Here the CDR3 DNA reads TGTGCCAGCAGCCCCTGGGGCGGGGAGACCCGGTACTTC.